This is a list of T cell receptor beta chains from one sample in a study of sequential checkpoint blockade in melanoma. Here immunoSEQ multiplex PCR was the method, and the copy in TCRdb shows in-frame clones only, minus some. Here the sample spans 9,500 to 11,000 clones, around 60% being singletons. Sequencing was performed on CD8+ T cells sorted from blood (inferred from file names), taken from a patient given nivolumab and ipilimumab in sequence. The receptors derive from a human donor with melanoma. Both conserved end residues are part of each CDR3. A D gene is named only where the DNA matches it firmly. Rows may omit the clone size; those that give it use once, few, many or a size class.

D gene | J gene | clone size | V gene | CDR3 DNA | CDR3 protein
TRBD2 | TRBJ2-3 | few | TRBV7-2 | TGTGCCAGCAGCTTACTCGCGGGAGTCCCCACAGATACGCAGTATTTT | CASSLLAGVPTDTQYF
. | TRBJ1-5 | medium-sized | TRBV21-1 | . | CASSKWPLFGQGIQPQHF
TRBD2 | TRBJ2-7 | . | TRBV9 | TGTGCCAGCAGCGCACTAGCGGGAGGCTCCGAGCAGTACTTC | CASSALAGGSEQYF
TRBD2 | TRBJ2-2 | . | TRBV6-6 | TGTGCCAGCGGATCCCCTAGCGGGGGGAACACCGGGGAGCTGTTTTTT | CASGSPSGGNTGELFF
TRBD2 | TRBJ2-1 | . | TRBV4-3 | TGCGCCAGCAGCCGAACCGGGACTAGCGGCGCCTACAATGAGCAGTTCTTC | CASSRTGTSGAYNEQFF
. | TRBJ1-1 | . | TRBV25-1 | TGTGCCAGCAGTGAATTGAGTAACACTGAAGCTTTCTTT | CASSELSNTEAFF
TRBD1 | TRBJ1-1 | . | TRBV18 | TGTGCCAGCTCACCACTCGACAGGGCCCCGGGCACTGAAGCTTTCTTT | CASSPLDRAPGTEAFF
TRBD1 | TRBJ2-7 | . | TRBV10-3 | TGTGCCATCAGGCGGACAGGGGAATCCTACGAGCAGTACTTC | CAIRRTGESYEQYF
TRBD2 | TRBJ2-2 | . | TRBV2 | TGTGCCTTTATGGAGGAGAGCGGGAGAGGAACCGGGGAGCTGTTTTTT | CAFMEESGRGTGELFF
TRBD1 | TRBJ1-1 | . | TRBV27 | TGTGCCAGCAGTTTAGCGCCAGGGGGTAAAACTGAAGCTTTCTTT | CASSLAPGGKTEAFF
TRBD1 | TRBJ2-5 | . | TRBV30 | TGTGCCTGGAGCCAAGGGACAGGGGGTTCCGAGACCCAGTACTTC | CAWSQGTGGSETQYF
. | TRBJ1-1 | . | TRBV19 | TGTGCCAGTAGTCTTGGGGACATCCGGAACACTGAAGCTTTCTTT | CASSLGDIRNTEAFF
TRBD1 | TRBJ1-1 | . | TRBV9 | TGTGCCAGCAGCGTCACAGGGGGATCGAACACTGAAGCTTTCTTT | CASSVTGGSNTEAFF
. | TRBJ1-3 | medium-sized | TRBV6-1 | TGTGCCAGCAGTGAATCAGTGATCCCGAACACCATATATTTT | CASSESVIPNTIYF
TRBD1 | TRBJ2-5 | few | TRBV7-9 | TGTGCCAGCAGCTTAGATCCCAGGGGGGAGACCCAGTACTTC | CASSLDPRGETQYF
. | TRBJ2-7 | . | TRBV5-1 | TGCGCCAGCAGCTCCGGGTACGAGCAGTACTTC | CASSSGYEQYF
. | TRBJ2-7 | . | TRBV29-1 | TGCAGCGTTGAAGGGGGCAGTAACTCCTACGAGCAGTACTTC | CSVEGGSNSYEQYF
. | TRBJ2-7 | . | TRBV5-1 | TGCGCCAGCAGCTTGGGGGCTGCCTACGAGCAGTACTTC | CASSLGAAYEQYF
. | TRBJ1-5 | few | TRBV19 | TGTGCCAGTAGTATAGATCCGTACCAACTAAATCAGCCCCAGCATTTT | CASSIDPYQLNQPQHF
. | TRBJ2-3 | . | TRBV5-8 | TGTGCCAGCGTTAGCGATTCTAGCACAGATACGCAGTATTTT | CASVSDSSTDTQYF
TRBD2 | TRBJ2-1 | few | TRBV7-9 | TGTGCCAGCAGCCCGGTAGGGACTATCTCCTACAATGAGCAGTTCTTC | CASSPVGTISYNEQFF
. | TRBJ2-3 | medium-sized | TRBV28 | TGTGCCAGCAGTTTTAGGGGGACGAGCACAGATACGCAGTATTTT | CASSFRGTSTDTQYF
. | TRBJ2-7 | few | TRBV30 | TGTGCCTGGACTGAGGGGAGGGGGGCATACGAGCAGTACTTC | CAWTEGRGAYEQYF
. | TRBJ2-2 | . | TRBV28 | TGTGCCAGCAGTTTAGCGTCGAACACCGGGGAGCTGTTTTTT | CASSLASNTGELFF
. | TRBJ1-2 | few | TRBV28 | TGTGCCAGCAGTTTAGAAAGGGGTTACTATGGCTACACCTTC | CASSLERGYYGYTF
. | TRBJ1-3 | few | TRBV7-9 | TGTGCCAGCAGCTTACAGGGAACTGGAAACACCATATATTTT | CASSLQGTGNTIYF
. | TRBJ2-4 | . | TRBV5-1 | TGCGCCAGCAGCGGAGGGGATTTAGCCAAAAACATTCAGTACTTC | CASSGGDLAKNIQYF
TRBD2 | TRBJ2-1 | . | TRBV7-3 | TGTGCCAGCAGCTTAGGGTTAGCGGGAGACCCGTTCTTC | CASSLGLAGDPFF
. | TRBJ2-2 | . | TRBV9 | TGTGCCAGCAGCGAAACAGGCACCGGGGAGCTGTTTTTT | CASSETGTGELFF
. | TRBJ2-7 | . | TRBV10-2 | TGCGCCAGCAGTGAGTCGACATACGAGCAGTACTTC | CASSESTYEQYF
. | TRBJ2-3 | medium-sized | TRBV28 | TGTGCCAGCAGTTCCGTACTAGCCCTTGCAGATACGCAGTATTTT | CASSSVLALADTQYF